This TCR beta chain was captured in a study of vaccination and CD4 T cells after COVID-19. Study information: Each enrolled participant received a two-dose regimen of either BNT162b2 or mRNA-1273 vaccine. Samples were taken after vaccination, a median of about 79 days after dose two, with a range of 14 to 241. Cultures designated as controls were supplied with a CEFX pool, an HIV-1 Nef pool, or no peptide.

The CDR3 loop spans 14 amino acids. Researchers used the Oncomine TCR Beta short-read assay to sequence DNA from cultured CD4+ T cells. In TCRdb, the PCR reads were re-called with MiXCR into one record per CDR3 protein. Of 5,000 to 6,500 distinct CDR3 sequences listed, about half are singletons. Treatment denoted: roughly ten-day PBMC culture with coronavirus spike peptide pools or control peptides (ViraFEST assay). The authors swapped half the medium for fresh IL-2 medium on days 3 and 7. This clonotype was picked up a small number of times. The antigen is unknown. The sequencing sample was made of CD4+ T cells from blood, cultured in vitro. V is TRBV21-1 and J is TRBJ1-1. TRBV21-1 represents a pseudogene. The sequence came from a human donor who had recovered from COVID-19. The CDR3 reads CASSIEYLNTEAFF. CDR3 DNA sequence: TGTGCCAGCAGCATCGAGTATTTGAACACTGAAGCTTTCTTT.